This TCR beta chain was captured in a study of blood T cell repertoires in COVID-19. Study context: PBMCs, B-cell-depleted T cells, or T cells were the source of the cDNA or gDNA that made up the material.

Those who participated ranged in age from 18 to 89 years and resided in about two dozen US areas. Recovered participants had two consecutive negative NP/OP PCR tests, healthcare professional clearance, or symptom resolution. This CDR3 spans 18 amino acids. Authors' analysis steps: Amplification with reference gene primers provided the estimates of nucleated cell counts. Profiled with immunoSEQ multiplex PCR; TCRdb holds only in-frame clones, not every one. Clonal size and the V and J genes are those of that table, whereas D and trimming came from the DNA. The table has hundreds of thousands of clones, about 89% seen once.

The rearrangement links TRBV7-5 to TRBJ2-7; the table calls TRBD2, which could not be checked here. TRBV7-5 is tagged as a pseudogene. This TCR was sampled from a man aged 40-49 years who had recovered from COVID-19. Sequencing input: PBMCs or T cells enriched from blood (not recorded which). The CDR3 region has the DNA TGTGCCAGAAGCTTAGGGGGGGGGTTTCAGGGACCCTCCTACGAGCAGTACTTC. It is translated as CARSLGGGFQGPSYEQYF.